The entry below describes one T cell receptor beta chain. The antigen remains undetermined. For the second PCR, which ran for roughly 6 to 11 cycles, a sample-barcoded 5' primer and a J-beta primer mix were used. TCRdb reprocessed the 5' RACE reads via MiXCR and lists one record per CDR3 protein. The repertoire holds roughly 2 million distinct CDR3 sequences, with just under 50% as singletons. This entry belongs to a study of blood T cells in healthy people across ages. Study-wide context: Researchers report that template switching captured about one barcoded beta molecule per two T cells.

CDR1 is SGHRS, CDR2 YFSETQ, per germline. V lost 1 base, J lost 4 bases, and 16 bases lay in between. There are 16 residues in the CDR3. Total RNA, at least 5 micrograms per sample, was extracted from PBMCs. Broader study findings: While age rose, TCR beta diversity per million T cells dropped in a roughly linear way. PBMCs went unsorted, and a conclusive naive versus antigen-experienced comparison was therefore prevented.

The chain joins TRBV5-1 to TRBJ2-3, with a tentative D call TRBD2 (5 bases). Specimen: blood. The TCR sequence derives from a woman between 35 and 50 years old in good health. The CDR3 nucleotides read TGCGCCAGCAGCTTGTCCCCGGGATTTGGGGCAGATACGCAGTATTTT. Protein sequence: CASSLSPGFGADTQYF.